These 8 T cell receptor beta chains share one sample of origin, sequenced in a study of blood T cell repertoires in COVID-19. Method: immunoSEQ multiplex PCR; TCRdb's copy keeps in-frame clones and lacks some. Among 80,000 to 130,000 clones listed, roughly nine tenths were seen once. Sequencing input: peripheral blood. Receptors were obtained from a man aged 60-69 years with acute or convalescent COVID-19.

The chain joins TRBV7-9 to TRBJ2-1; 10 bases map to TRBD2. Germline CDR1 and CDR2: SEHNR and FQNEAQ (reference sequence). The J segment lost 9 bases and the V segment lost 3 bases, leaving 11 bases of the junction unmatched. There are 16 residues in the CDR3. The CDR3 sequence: CASSFPGTSETGEQFF. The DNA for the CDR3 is TGTGCCAGCAGCTTTCCCGGGACTAGCGAAACGGGTGAGCAGTTCTTC.

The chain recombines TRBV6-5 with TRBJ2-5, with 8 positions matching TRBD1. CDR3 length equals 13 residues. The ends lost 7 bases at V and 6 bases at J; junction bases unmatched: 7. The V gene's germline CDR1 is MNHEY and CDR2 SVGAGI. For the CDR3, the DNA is TGTGCCAGCAATCTTGACAGGGGAAAGACCCAGTACTTC. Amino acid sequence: CASNLDRGKTQYF.

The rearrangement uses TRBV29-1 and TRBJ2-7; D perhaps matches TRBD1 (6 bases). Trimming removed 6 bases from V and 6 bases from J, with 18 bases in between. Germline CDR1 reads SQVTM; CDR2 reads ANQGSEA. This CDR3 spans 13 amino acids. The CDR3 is CSVALGGVGEQYF. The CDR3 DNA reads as TGCAGCGTCGCCCTAGGGGGAGTGGGCGAGCAGTACTTC.

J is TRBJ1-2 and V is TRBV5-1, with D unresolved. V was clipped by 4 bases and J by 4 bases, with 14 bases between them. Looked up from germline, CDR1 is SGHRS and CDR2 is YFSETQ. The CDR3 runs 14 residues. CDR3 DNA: TGCGCCAGCAGCGTAAAATCACAGACCTATGGCTACACCTTC. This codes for CASSVKSQTYGYTF.

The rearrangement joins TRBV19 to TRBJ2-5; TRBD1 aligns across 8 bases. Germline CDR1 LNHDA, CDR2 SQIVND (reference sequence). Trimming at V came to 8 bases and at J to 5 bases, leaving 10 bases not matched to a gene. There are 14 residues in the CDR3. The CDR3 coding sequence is TGTGCCAGTGGATTTCAGGGGGCACGGGAGACCCAGTACTTC. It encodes CASGFQGARETQYF.

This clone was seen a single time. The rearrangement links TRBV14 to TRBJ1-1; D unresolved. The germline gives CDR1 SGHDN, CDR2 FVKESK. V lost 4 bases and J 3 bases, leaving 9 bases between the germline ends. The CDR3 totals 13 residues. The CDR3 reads CASSLWRDTEAFF. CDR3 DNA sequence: TGTGCCAGCAGCCTCTGGAGAGACACTGAAGCTTTCTTT. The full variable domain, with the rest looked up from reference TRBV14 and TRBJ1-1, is EAGVTQFPSHSVIEKGQTVTLRCDPISGHDNLYWYRRVMGKEIKFLLHFVKESKQDESGMPNNRFLAERTGGTYSTLKVQPAELEDSGVYFCASSLWRDTEAFFGQGTRLTVV.

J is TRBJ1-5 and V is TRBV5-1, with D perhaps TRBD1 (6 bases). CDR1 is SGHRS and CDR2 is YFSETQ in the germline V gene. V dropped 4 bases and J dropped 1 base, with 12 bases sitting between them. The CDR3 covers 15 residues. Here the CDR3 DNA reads TGCGCCAGCAGCCTGACCGGACAGAGCAATCAGCCCCAGCATTTT. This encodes CASSLTGQSNQPQHF.

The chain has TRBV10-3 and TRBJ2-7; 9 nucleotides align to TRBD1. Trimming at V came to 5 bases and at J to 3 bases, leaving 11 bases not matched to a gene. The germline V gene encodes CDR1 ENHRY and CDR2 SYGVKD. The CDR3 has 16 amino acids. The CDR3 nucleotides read TGTGCCATCAGTCCGGGTATAGGACAGGGGCGCTACGAGCAGTACTTC. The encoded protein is CAISPGIGQGRYEQYF.